This T cell receptor beta chain was found in a study of shared clonotypes between healthy human individuals (dated by TCRdb to about 2020). Notes on the research overall: The cohort included a few men and two women between 18 and 49 years of age. For each donor, three plates each were used for CD4 naive and CD4 memory, two plates were used for CD8 naive, and one plate was used for CD8 memory. The study deeply sequenced blood TCR repertoires of several healthy adults to estimate repertoire size and the extent of clonotype sharing between individuals. To increase sequencing depth and limit assay-specific biases, different laboratories used diverse techniques to prepare libraries and sequence TCR repertoires. Leukapheresis yielded between about 0.94 and 8.9 billion PBMCs per donor.

CD8 naive samples consisted of CD45RO-negative cells that were positively selected for CCR7, yielding a CD45RA+CCR7+ population without TemRA cells. Donors were healthy HIV-negative adults with no recently reported acute infections or vaccinations. All donors were Caucasian adults living in Nashville, Tennessee, USA. After blood collection by leukapheresis, PBMCs were isolated using Ficoll-Histopaque density gradient centrifugation and then cryopreserved in the vapor phase of liquid nitrogen. Analytical flow cytometry was used to check the purity and quantity of each magnetically sorted T cell population. Each sorted fraction had its genomic DNA isolated and then quantified by UV absorbance on a Nanodrop 2000c. As concerns this clone: The antigen it recognizes is unknown. Per-nucleotide qualities are absent, and no much larger clonotype sits a single base away.

Using the deep immunoSEQ assay, TCR CDR3 regions were amplified from genomic DNA by multiplex PCR. For each cell subset, the extracted genomic DNA was distributed evenly across all wells of several immunoSEQ 96-well plates, and each plate served as one replicate. For sorted subsets, roughly 200 ng genomic DNA, equal to some 30,000 T cell genomes, was loaded into each replicate PCR. The purified libraries were quantified using a Qubit 3.0 fluorometer, sized with a Bioanalyzer 2100, and then quantified again using the KAPA Library Quantification kit. Each immunoSEQ 96-well plate was sequenced on its own single-read 150-cycle Illumina NextSeq 550 flow cell. In the authors' own workflow: Because only junctional sequences without quality scores were contained in the immunoSEQ output, filtering matching that applied to full-length reads could not be performed. To assign V/J genes and CDR3, sequences were annotated using PyIR, a Python wrapper for IgBLAST v1.9, with IMGT germline references. Reads were removed for weak V/J assignments (E-value above 1e-6), missing CDR3, stop codons, out-of-frame junctions, or ambiguous translated residues. V3J clonotypes were defined as sequences sharing the same inferred V gene, J gene, and CDR3 amino acid sequence. The percentage overlap between two repertoires was calculated by dividing the number of shared unique clonotypes by the size of the smaller repertoire. RTK rarefaction, the Chao1 estimator, and Recon v2.1 estimates of unobserved clonotypes were used to assess repertoire richness. For all TCRbeta clonotypes obtained by the gDNA method from a few donors, generation probabilities were computed with OLGA. TCRdb re-hosts the immuneACCESS table, in-frame sequences only. Its copies lack some clones; in the studies checked, an unresolved V gene accounts for under half of them, and the cause for the rest is not known. V and J calls plus clone size are reproduced from that table; the DNA served to infer D and trimming. For this sample there are approximately 1.9 million clones; about 93% appear just once. The ten largest clones capture around 1.7% of the sample.

Overall study outcomes, separate from this receptor: About 5% of naive CD4, 3.5% of naive CD8, roughly 2.5% of memory CD4, and more than 0.35% of memory CD8 clonotypes were shared across a few donors. Larger estimated clonotype richness was generally found for naive subsets than for memory subsets. Pairwise subsampling indicated that sequencing depth was expected to affect the degree of clonotype sharing among donors. Even with the large sequencing depth, rarefaction of the sorted-subset datasets indicated that sequencing was incomplete. Compared with non-shared clonotypes, clonotypes shared by all four sorted-subset donors had higher generation probabilities. Sampling was restricted to blood, and TCR repertoires in tissues likely differ from the TCR repertoires found in blood. Because the study included only a small number of donors, the genetic and exposure-history diversity represented was limited.

Trimming costs V 7 bases and J 3 bases, and their ends lie 11 bases apart. The CDR3 goes from the cysteine to the phenylalanine over 13 residues. CDR3 DNA is the only sequence kept; it has 39 bases, read in frame from the first base. Per the germline V gene (reference sequence), LNHDA is the CDR1 and SQIVND is the CDR2. The TCR sequence derives from a man between 18 and 35 years old in good health. Some clones in this sample may be carry-over from other donors' samples. Sequencing was carried out using naive CD8+ T cells from PBMCs. Read against the paper, the sample's cell subset or site label means: CD45RA+CCR7+. Rearrangement joined TRBV19 to TRBJ2-3; the D gene cannot be named for sure. The sequenced DNA is TGTGCCAGTACCCCGACCGTTACAGATACGCAGTATTTT. Its amino acids are CASTPTVTDTQYF.